This T cell receptor (beta chain) was profiled in a study of a mutant IDH1 vaccine in newly diagnosed glioma. Data came from immunoSEQ multiplex PCR; TCRdb stores just in-frame clones and leaves some out. The table lists about 130,000 clones, over 75% of them singletons, with 5.5% in the top ten. With regard to this clone: The antigen is undetermined.

Sample time point: week 11, during vaccination. The investigators gave 300 ug of mutant IDH1 20-mer peptide in each vaccine dose, together with topical imiquimod. Donors had new WHO grade 3 or 4 IDH1-mutant, ATRX-lost astrocytomas. The sequence was obtained from a man aged 35 to 55 with glioma. The sequenced sample was PBMCs, obtained from a glioma patient whose treatment included an IDH1 peptide vaccine.

CDR3 region: CASSFRGRGAHEQYF. Here the CDR3 DNA reads TGTGCCAGCAGCTTTAGGGGGCGGGGTGCCCACGAGCAGTACTTC. The J gene is TRBJ2-7, the V gene TRBV13; D might be TRBD1 (7 bases). Trimming shortened V by 3 bases and J by 5 bases, and 17 bases separated the two germline ends. The CDR3 runs to 15 residues. Germline-derived CDR1 and CDR2 are PRHDT and FYEKMQ (reference sequence).